A single sample is the source of the 2 T cell receptor beta chains below, sequenced in a study of cytomegalovirus exposure and HLA in healthy donors. Both 60 Vbeta primers and 13 Jbeta primers went into the PCR. TCRdb keeps only in-frame clones here, not all; method: immunoSEQ multiplex PCR. The data show about 150,000 clones, with roughly 9% seen just once and about 6.7% held by the top ten. Sample: PBMCs. Receptor source: a woman in her forties in good health and CMV-seropositive.

The chain joins TRBV29-1 to TRBJ2-1; 9 bases map to TRBD2. Germline-derived CDR1 and CDR2 are SQVTM and ANQGSEA. CDR3 length: 14 amino acids. The ends lost 4 bases at V and 5 bases at J; junction bases unmatched: 6. The CDR3 spells CSVARTSDNNEQFF. The CDR3 DNA follows: TGCAGCGTTGCCAGGACTAGCGACAACAATGAGCAGTTCTTC.

The chain has TRBV2 and TRBJ1-3; D not resolved. CDR1 is SNHLY and CDR2 is FYNNEI in the germline V gene. The CDR3 extends over 14 amino acids. Trimming left V 1 base short and J 4 bases short, with 8 bases between. This chain's CDR3 is CASSEGGYGNTIYF. CDR3 nucleotide sequence: TGTGCCAGCAGTGAAGGAGGGTACGGAAACACCATATATTTT. The variable domain in full, completed from reference TRBV2 and TRBJ1-3, reads EPEVTQTPSHQVTQMGQEVILRCVPISNHLYFYWYRQILGQKVEFLVSFYNNEISEKSEIFDDQFSVERPDGSNFTLKIRSTKLEDSAMYFCASSEGGYGNTIYFGEGSWLTVV.